This T cell receptor beta chain was recovered during a study of T-cell memory formation after mild COVID-19. The CDR3 spans 13 residues. Trimming stripped 7 bases from V and 0 bases from J, with 8 bases between. Germline CDR1 reads SGHAT; CDR2 reads FQNNGV. In the case of this clonotype: Its specificity is unknown.

Findings and caveats of the study: Cross-reactive memory appears to have joined, as suggested by some responding clones showing up in pre-infection memory. Confirmation of SARS-CoV-2 specificity was lacking for second-wave clones peaking day 37.

5'RACE, which relied on constant-segment primers, yielded TCR alpha and TCR beta cDNA libraries carrying sample barcodes and UMIs. MiXCR was run by TCRdb on the 5' RACE reads, yielding one entry per CDR3 protein. The top ten hold 2.5% to 3% of the sample, which has some 7,100 distinct CDR3 sequences, 50% to 75% seen once. Sequenced input: PBMCs or a T cell subset sorted from them (not recorded which). The chain links TRBV11-2 to TRBJ2-3; D call uncertain. This clonotype was sampled from an adult who had mild COVID-19 (a few samples of this study predate the infection). Cell type and time point are not known. In DNA form, the CDR3 reads TGTGCCAGCACCTCTTGGAGCACAGATACGCAGTATTTT. It is translated as CASTSWSTDTQYF.